This record covers a single T cell receptor beta chain. Its antigen is unknown. The assay was immunoSEQ multiplex PCR, and TCRdb's table has in-frame clones only and misses some. Among about 560,000 clones, around three quarters were seen once, and the ten largest hold approximately 12%. This sample is part of a study of shared clonotypes between healthy human individuals. Study observations and caveats: Sampling used blood alone; tissue repertoires probably differ.

The germline V gene encodes CDR1 LNHDA and CDR2 SQIVND (reference sequence). There are 15 residues in the CDR3. J gave up 4 bases and V 5 bases, and 6 bases lay outside the gene matches. The clonotype originates from a woman aged 40 to 50 in good health. Some clones in this sample may be carry-over from other donors' samples. The chain links TRBV19 to TRBJ2-1; 9 bases are a match to TRBD2. Sequenced material: PBMCs. DNA of the CDR3: TGTGCCAGTAGTCCTAGCGGGACTATTTACAATGAGCAGTTCTTC. This gives the protein CASSPSGTIYNEQFF.